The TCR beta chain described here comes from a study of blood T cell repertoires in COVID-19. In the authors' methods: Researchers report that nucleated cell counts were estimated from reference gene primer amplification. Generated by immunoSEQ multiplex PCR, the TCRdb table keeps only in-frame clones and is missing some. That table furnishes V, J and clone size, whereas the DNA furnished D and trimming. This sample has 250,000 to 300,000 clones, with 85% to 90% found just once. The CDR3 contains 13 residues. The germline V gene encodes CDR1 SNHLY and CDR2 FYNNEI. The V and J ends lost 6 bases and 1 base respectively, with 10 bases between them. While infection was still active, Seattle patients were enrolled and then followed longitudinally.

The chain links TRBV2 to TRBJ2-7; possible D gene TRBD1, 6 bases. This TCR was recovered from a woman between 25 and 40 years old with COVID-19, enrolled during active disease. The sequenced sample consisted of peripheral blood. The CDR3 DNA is TGTGCCAGCAGAGTCAGGGGTTCCTACGAGCAGTACTTC. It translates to CASRVRGSYEQYF.